This TCR beta chain derives from a study of shared clonotypes between healthy human individuals. It was about 0.3 ug DNA, 25,000 to 35,000 T cell genomes, that went into each replicate PCR of unsorted PBMC. Clones were sequenced by immunoSEQ multiplex PCR, and TCRdb holds only the in-frame ones, with some missing. The sample lists about 560,000 clones, roughly 72% occurring once. Study-wide points: It was only blood that was sampled, and tissue repertoires likely differ.

The length of the CDR3 is 17 residues. Germline CDR1 KGHSH, CDR2 LQKENI. V trimming: 3 bases; J trimming: 2 bases; junction bases outside the gene matches: 8. As for this clone: Its antigen is currently unknown.

V is TRBV18 and J is TRBJ2-2; the match to TRBD2 covers 8 bases. This receptor was identified in a woman in her thirties or forties in good health. Some clones in this sample may be carry-over from other donors' samples. Sequencing was carried out using PBMCs. CDR3: CASSPRAGGPNTGELFF. The DNA for the CDR3 is TGTGCCAGCTCACCCCGGGCGGGAGGCCCCAACACCGGGGAGCTGTTTTTT.